A selection of T cell receptor beta chains follows, all from one sample in a study of identical twins. TCRdb re-called the 5' RACE reads with MiXCR, one entry per CDR3 protein. The sample lists around 690,000 distinct CDR3 sequences; over 20% were seen once. The sample was also linked to a second study, of T cells expressing NK-cell markers.

The sequenced sample consisted of PBMCs. The receptors come from a woman in her late teens or twenties in good health. Each CDR3 is given without its conserved first and last residue.

v_gene,j_gene,CDR3aa
TRBV11-2,TRBJ2-5,ASSRDGEETKY
TRBV3-1,TRBJ2-1,ASRPGEWSEQF
TRBV14,TRBJ1-2,ASSQEARLVNYGYT
TRBV12-3/TRBV12-4,TRBJ2-7,ASSFRDGRASYEQY
TRBV10-2,TRBJ1-1,ASSVTGMNTEAF
TRBV4-3,TRBJ2-3,ASSQSSVSTDTQY
TRBV5-1,TRBJ2-2,ASQGDRYTGELF
TRBV11-3,TRBJ2-1,ASSLLRAGSYNEQF
TRBV12-3/TRBV12-4,TRBJ1-2,ASSRTSSYGYT
TRBV7-9,TRBJ1-4,ASSLGVAEELF
TRBV20-1,TRBJ2-5,SARGTSGGQYQETQY
TRBV29-1,TRBJ2-1,SGIRGDEQF
TRBV7-9,TRBJ2-1,ASSLGREQF
TRBV20-1,TRBJ1-1,SARDPAF
TRBV9,TRBJ2-1,ASSVGGGVYNEQF
TRBV5-1,TRBJ2-1,ASSLEASDEQF
TRBV11-2,TRBJ2-3,ASSLGVTSITDTQY
TRBV7-2,TRBJ2-5,ASSLEGREVETQY
TRBV7-8,TRBJ2-1,ASSLAGTSGRGNNEQF
TRBV3-1,TRBJ2-1,ASSQVVTSGSKNEQF
TRBV6-1,TRBJ2-5,ASNSGRETQY
TRBV12-3/TRBV12-4,TRBJ2-1,ASSLELFSSSF
TRBV20-1,TRBJ1-3,SASNTFSGNTIY
TRBV10-3,TRBJ2-7,AISWGGDRGGEQY
TRBV5-6,TRBJ1-5,ASSLTGTFTDNQPQH
TRBV10-2,TRBJ2-1,ASKGTSGRITYNEQF
TRBV9,TRBJ2-3,ASSVAPAYTDTQY
TRBV15,TRBJ1-1,ATSTTFLMNTEAF
TRBV5-1,TRBJ2-7,ASSPEGGQPYYEQY
TRBV5-1,TRBJ2-7,ASSPGRGSGSYEQY
TRBV27,TRBJ2-7,ASSLSGQYYEQY
TRBV28,TRBJ1-3,ASTRTGSSTGNTIY
TRBV20-1,TRBJ2-7,SARDRVAGGPREQY
TRBV6-5,TRBJ2-7,ASSYGGPQDPYEQY
TRBV12-3/TRBV12-4,TRBJ1-1,ASSLAAPNTEAF
TRBV20-1,TRBJ2-7,SASSDWAYEQY
TRBV12-3/TRBV12-4,TRBJ2-1,ASSAQGLGFYNEQF
TRBV5-1,TRBJ2-5,ASGQGALYQETQY
TRBV20-1,TRBJ2-1,SASWEGLDEQF
TRBV2,TRBJ2-7,ASSEQGTAYEQY
TRBV25-1,TRBJ2-5,ASGPGGETQY
TRBV6-5,TRBJ2-7,ASSYLELGEQY
TRBV12-3/TRBV12-4,TRBJ2-1,ASGRDEQF
TRBV10-3,TRBJ2-7,AIRPQGYYEQY
TRBV6-1,TRBJ2-6,ASRPTRAGANVLT
TRBV6-1,TRBJ1-2,ATTSSLYGYT
TRBV10-3,TRBJ2-1,AIGRTGGAEQF
TRBV12-3/TRBV12-4,TRBJ2-2,ASSTRGTVTGELF